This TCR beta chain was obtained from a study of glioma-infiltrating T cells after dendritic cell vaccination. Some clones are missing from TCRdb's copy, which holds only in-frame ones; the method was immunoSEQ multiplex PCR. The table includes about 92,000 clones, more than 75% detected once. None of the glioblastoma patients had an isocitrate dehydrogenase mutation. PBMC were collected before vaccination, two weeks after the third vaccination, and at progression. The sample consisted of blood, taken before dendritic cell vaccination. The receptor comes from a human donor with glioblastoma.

CDR3 nucleotides: TGCGCCAGCAGCCCGACAGACGATGCCTACACTGAAGCTTTCTTT. It translates to CASSPTDDAYTEAFF. The chain combines TRBV5-1 with TRBJ1-1; maybe TRBD1 (5 bases). This CDR3 comprises 15 residues. CDR1 and CDR2 (germline): SGHRS, YFSETQ. V was clipped by 4 bases and J by 3 bases, with 16 bases between them.